The present TCR beta chain was sequenced within a study of spatial heterogeneity in lung cancer. Findings of the study overall: It was found that expanded intratumoral alpha and beta TCR counts tracked tumor mutation counts.

TCRdb re-called the 5' RACE reads through MiXCR, storing one row per CDR3 protein. This sample has about 6,000 distinct CDR3 sequences, with 14% found just once. This clonotype was seen repeatedly, ten times or more. The antigen is unknown. Trimming removed 10 bases from V and 0 bases from J, with 18 bases in between. This CDR3 is built from 15 residues. Germline lookup yields CDR1 MGHDK and CDR2 SYGVNS. Stated time point: sample taken at primary tumor resection. The donors were 55 to 85 patients with non-small cell lung cancer that was early-stage and untreated. The receptor comes from a male donor with early-stage non-small cell lung cancer. The source material was lung tumor tissue, sampled at surgery. The V call is TRBV25-1, the J call TRBJ2-5, with D possibly TRBD1 on 6 matching bases. For the CDR3, the DNA is TGTGCCACTTTGTCCATGGACAGACACCAAGAGACCCAGTACTTC. Residues: CATLSMDRHQETQYF.